This record covers a single TCR beta chain. This CDR3 comprises 11 residues. Germline V gene lookup returns CDR1 DFQATT and CDR2 SNEGSKA (reference sequence). Trimming left V 7 bases short and J 7 bases short, with 11 bases between. This entry comes from a study of blood T cell repertoires in COVID-19. Here immunoSEQ multiplex PCR was the method, and the copy in TCRdb shows in-frame clones only, minus some. The sample records roughly 140,000 clones, 81% being singletons. The sequenced sample was peripheral blood. This sequence originates from a human donor in a cohort sampled during active COVID-19. V gene TRBV20-1 combines with J gene TRBJ1-5; D gene ambiguous. CDR3 sequence reads: CSVAGVQPQHF. The DNA for the CDR3 is TGCAGTGTAGCGGGAGTCCAGCCCCAGCATTTT.